These 5 T cell receptor beta chains were sequenced from one sample in a study of T cells after yellow fever vaccination. A single record per CDR3 protein comes from TCRdb applying MiXCR to the 5' RACE reads. The sample consists of about 550,000 distinct CDR3 sequences, over 15% of them appearing once. Sequenced here: PBMCs, sampled 15 days after the yellow fever booster vaccination. Receptor source: a young man who received the YFV17D yellow fever vaccine.

This clonotype was detected a few times. The chain employs TRBV11-3 and TRBJ2-1; D is possibly TRBD2 (6 bases). The germline V and J ends were trimmed by 3 bases and 8 bases, with 14 bases remaining between them. The germline V gene has CDR1 SGHNT and CDR2 YENEEA. This CDR3 is built from 14 residues. CDR3 sequence: CASSLDYRLDEQFF. The DNA of the CDR3 is TGTGCCAGCAGCTTGGACTACAGGTTGGATGAGCAGTTCTTC.

V and J are TRBV7-9 and TRBJ2-7, with 9 bases lining up with TRBD2. J was trimmed by 2 bases and V by 2 bases; bases with no gene match: 10. Germline assignment: CDR1 SEHNR and CDR2 FQNEAQ (reference sequence). The CDR3 runs 17 residues. The CDR3 region is CASSLKPRGGRAYEQYF. The CDR3 DNA reads TGTGCCAGCAGCTTAAAACCCAGGGGCGGGAGGGCCTACGAGCAGTACTTC.

This chain links TRBV30 with TRBJ2-3, with D hard to call. Per germline, CDR1 GTSNPN and CDR2 SVGIG (reference sequence). V was shortened by 3 bases and J by 2 bases, with 12 bases between the two germline ends. The CDR3 runs to 14 residues. The CDR3 sequence is CAWRGYRSTDTQYF. The CDR3 region has the DNA TGTGCCTGGAGGGGATACCGTTCCACAGATACGCAGTATTTT.

This clonotype was counted a few times. This sequence joins TRBV12-3 or TRBV12-4 and TRBJ1-2; D remains ambiguous. V lost 3 bases and J lost 9, with 14 bases in between. The CDR3 loop spans 13 amino acids. CDR3 region: CASSFGGPDSYTF. For the CDR3, the DNA is TGTGCCAGCAGTTTTGGTGGGCCAGACAGCTACACCTTC.

Written as DNA, the CDR3 is TGTGCCATCAGTGAACGGCCACCGCAGAACACCGGGGAGCTGTTTTTT. Translating gives CAISERPPQNTGELFF. This sequence joins TRBV10-3 and TRBJ2-2; D unresolved. The V gene's germline CDR1 is ENHRY and CDR2 SYGVKD. With 3 bases removed from V and 1 base from J, the gap between germline ends came to 12 bases. The CDR3 spans 16 residues.